This TCR beta chain comes out of a study of blood T cell repertoires in COVID-19. Germline CDR1 reads LGHDT; CDR2 reads YNNKEL (reference sequence). V was cut by 4 bases and J by 8 bases, with 14 bases left in between. The CDR3 has 13 amino acids. Produced via immunoSEQ multiplex PCR; TCRdb's table is partial and in-frame only. Altogether around 250,000 clones are present, just over 85% being singletons, with the ten largest covering about a sixth. Clinical history as reported by participants underpinned cohort assignment. Recovered Cohort 3 donors showed two negative PCRs, clearance, or symptom resolution.

V is TRBV3-1 (or the pseudogene TRBV3-2) and J is TRBJ1-2; D remains ambiguous. Input material: PBMCs or T cells enriched from blood (not recorded which). The receptor comes from a man in his late teens or twenties who had recovered from COVID-19. The CDR3 here is CASSPLSGRGYTF. The CDR3 DNA reads as TGTGCCAGCAGCCCCTTGAGTGGGCGCGGCTACACCTTC.